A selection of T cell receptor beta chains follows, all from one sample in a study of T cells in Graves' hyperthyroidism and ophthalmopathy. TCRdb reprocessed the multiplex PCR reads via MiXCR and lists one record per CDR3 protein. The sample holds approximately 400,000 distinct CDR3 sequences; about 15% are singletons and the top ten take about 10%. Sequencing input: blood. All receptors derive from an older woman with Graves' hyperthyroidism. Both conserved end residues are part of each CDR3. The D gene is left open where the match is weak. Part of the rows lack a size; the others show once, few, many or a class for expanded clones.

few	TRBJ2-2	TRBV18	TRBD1	CASSPATGNPTGELFF	TGTGCCAGCTCACCCGCGACAGGGAACCCCACCGGGGAGCTGTTTTTT
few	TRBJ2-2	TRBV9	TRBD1	CASSPTGTGDFGELFF	TGTGCCAGCAGCCCGACCGGGACAGGGGATTTCGGGGAGCTGTTTTTT
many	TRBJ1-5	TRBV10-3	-	CAISETGGNQPQHF	TGTGCCATCAGTGAGACAGGAGGCAATCAGCCCCAGCATTTT
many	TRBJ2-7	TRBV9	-	CASSAEGEQYF	TGTGCCAGCAGCGCCGAAGGGGAGCAGTACTTC
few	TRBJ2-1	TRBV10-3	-	CAISVADSSYNEQFF	TGTGCCATCAGTGTAGCGGATAGCTCCTACAATGAGCAGTTCTTC
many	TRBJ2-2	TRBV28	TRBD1	CASSTRTGGRELFF	TGTGCCAGCAGTACCAGAACAGGGGGCCGGGAGCTGTTTTTT
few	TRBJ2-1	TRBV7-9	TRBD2	CASSFVLAVYNEQFF	TGTGCCAGCAGCTTTGTACTAGCGGTCTACAATGAGCAGTTCTTC
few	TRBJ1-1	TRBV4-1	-	CASSPESTGDTEAFF	TGCGCCAGCAGCCCCGAATCAACAGGCGACACTGAAGCTTTCTTT
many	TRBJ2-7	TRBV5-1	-	CASSLGRVGAYEQYF	TGCGCCAGCAGCCTAGGACGGGTAGGGGCCTACGAGCAGTACTTC
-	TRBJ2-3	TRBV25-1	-	CASSDSHASPGDTQYF	TGTGCCAGCAGTGATAGCCACGCCTCCCCTGGAGATACGCAGTATTTT
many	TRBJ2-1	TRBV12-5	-	CASGLGNYNEQFF	TGTGCTAGTGGACTCGGGAACTACAATGAGCAGTTCTTC
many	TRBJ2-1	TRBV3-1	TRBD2	CASSRLAGVNEQFF	TGTGCCAGCAGCCGACTAGCGGGAGTCAATGAGCAGTTCTTC
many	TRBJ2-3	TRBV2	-	CASEASPTDTQYF	TGTGCCAGCGAAGCTAGCCCTACAGATACGCAGTATTTT
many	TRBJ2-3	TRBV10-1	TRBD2	CASSESAAGGADTQYF	TGCGCCAGCAGTGAGTCGGCCGCGGGAGGTGCAGATACGCAGTATTTT
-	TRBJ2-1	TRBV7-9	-	CASSLPSVGGTYNEQFF	TGTGCCAGCAGCTTACCGAGCGTGGGCGGGACCTACAATGAGCAGTTCTTC
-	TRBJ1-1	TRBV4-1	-	CASSQVGLQKVTEAFF	TGCGCCAGCAGCCAAGTGGGACTCCAAAAAGTCACTGAAGCTTTCTTT
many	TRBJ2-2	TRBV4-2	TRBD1	CASSHGTGGSPSGELFF	TGTGCCAGCAGCCATGGGACAGGGGGTTCCCCCTCCGGGGAGCTGTTTTTT
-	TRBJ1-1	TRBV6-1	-	CASSEDGELGWDNTEAFF	TGTGCCAGCAGTGAAGACGGGGAGTTGGGTTGGGACAACACTGAAGCTTTCTTT
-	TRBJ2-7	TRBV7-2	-	CASSLGGGIPSSYERYF	TGTGCCAGCAGCTTAGGAGGGGGGATCCCAAGCTCCTACGAGCGGTACTTC
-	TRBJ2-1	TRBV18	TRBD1	CASSPMTGGANEQFF	TGTGCCAGCTCACCAATGACAGGGGGGGCCAATGAGCAGTTCTTC
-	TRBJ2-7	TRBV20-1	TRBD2	CSARSDGLAGVVYEQYF	TGCAGTGCTCGCTCGGACGGACTAGCGGGAGTGGTCTACGAGCAGTACTTC
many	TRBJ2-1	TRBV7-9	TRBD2	CASSPRRGGTYNEQFF	TGTGCCAGCAGCCCCAGGAGGGGAGGGACCTACAATGAGCAGTTCTTC
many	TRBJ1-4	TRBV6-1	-	CASSETSGYMREKLFF	TGTGCCAGCAGTGAAACGTCGGGTTACATGCGGGAAAAACTGTTTTTT
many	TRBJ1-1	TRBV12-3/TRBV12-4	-	CASSFHGGTEAFF	TGTGCCAGCAGTTTTCATGGTGGGACTGAAGCTTTCTTT
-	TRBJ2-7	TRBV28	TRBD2	CASGYGAGENEQYF	TGTGCCAGCGGATACGGGGCGGGAGAGAACGAGCAGTACTTC
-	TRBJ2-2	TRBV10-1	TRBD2	CASSALAGGIGELFF	TGCGCCAGCAGTGCCCTAGCGGGAGGGATCGGGGAGCTGTTTTTT
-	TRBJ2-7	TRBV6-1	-	CASSDLTGYEQYF	TGTGCCAGCAGTGACCTGACTGGCTACGAGCAGTACTTC
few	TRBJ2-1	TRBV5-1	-	CASSLDGIGNEQFF	TGCGCCAGCAGCTTGGATGGAATAGGCAATGAGCAGTTCTTC
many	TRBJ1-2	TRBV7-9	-	CASSPGTITGYGYTF	TGTGCCAGCAGCCCAGGGACAATAACTGGCTATGGCTACACCTTC
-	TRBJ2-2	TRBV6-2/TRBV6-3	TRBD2	CASSYSRLAVNTGELFF	TGTGCCAGCAGTTACTCGAGACTAGCGGTGAACACCGGGGAGCTGTTTTTT
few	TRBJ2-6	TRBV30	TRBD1	CAWNRGESSSGANVLTF	TGTGCCTGGAACAGGGGTGAGAGTAGCTCTGGGGCCAACGTCCTGACTTTC
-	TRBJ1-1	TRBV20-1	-	CSAPLAGNTEAFF	TGCAGTGCCCCCCTGGCGGGGAACACTGAAGCTTTCTTT
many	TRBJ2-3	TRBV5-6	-	CASSLGRGGTSTDTQYF	TGTGCCAGCAGCTTGGGTCGAGGCGGGACTAGCACAGATACGCAGTATTTT
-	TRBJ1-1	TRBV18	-	CASSPPRRWPSTTEAFF	TGTGCCAGCTCACCACCGCGGCGGTGGCCCTCTACCACTGAAGCTTTCTTT
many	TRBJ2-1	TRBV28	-	CASNFPASNNEQFF	TGTGCCAGCAACTTTCCGGCATCGAACAATGAGCAGTTCTTC
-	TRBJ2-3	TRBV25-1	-	CASGPLGPPTDTQYF	TGTGCCAGCGGCCCTCTAGGCCCTCCAACAGATACGCAGTATTTT
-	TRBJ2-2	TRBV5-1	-	CASSFAPHANTGELFF	TGCGCCAGCAGCTTCGCCCCCCACGCGAACACCGGGGAGCTGTTTTTT
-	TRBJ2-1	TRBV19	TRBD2	CASRTSDNVQFF	TGTGCCAGCCGGACTAGCGACAATGTGCAGTTCTTC
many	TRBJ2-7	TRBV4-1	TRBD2	CASSRIPGLAGVRDYEQYF	TGCGCCAGCAGCCGAATCCCGGGACTAGCGGGAGTAAGGGACTACGAGCAGTACTTC
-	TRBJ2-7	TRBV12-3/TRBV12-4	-	CASSLSGAGSYEQYF	TGTGCCAGCAGTTTATCGGGGGCAGGTAGCTACGAGCAGTACTTC
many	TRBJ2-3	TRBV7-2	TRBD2	CASSLDGHRASGSTDTQYF	TGTGCCAGCAGCTTAGACGGTCATCGGGCTAGCGGGTCCACAGATACGCAGTATTTT
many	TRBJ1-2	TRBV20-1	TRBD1	CSALDRGRYGYTF	TGCAGTGCCCTCGACAGGGGAAGGTATGGCTACACCTTC
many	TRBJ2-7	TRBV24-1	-	CATSDRGGNEQYF	TGTGCCACCAGTGATCGTGGGGGGAACGAGCAGTACTTC
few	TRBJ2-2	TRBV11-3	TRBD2	CASSSGLAGGPDTGELFF	TGTGCCAGCAGCTCGGGACTAGCGGGAGGGCCGGATACCGGGGAGCTGTTTTTT
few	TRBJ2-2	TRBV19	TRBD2	CASRSSGRWTGELFF	TGTGCCAGTAGATCTAGCGGGAGATGGACCGGGGAGCTGTTTTTT
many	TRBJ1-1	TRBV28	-	CASTLLPNTEAFF	TGTGCCAGCACCCTACTCCCGAACACTGAAGCTTTCTTT
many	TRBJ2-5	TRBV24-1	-	CATSDFLSGETQYF	TGTGCCACCAGTGATTTTTTATCGGGAGAGACCCAGTACTTC
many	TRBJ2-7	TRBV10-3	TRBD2	CAISDPGGQSSYEQYF	TGTGCCATCAGTGACCCGGGAGGCCAAAGCTCCTACGAGCAGTACTTC
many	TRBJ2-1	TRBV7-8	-	CASSLSTRNEQFF	TGTGCCAGCAGCTTATCAACCCGCAATGAGCAGTTCTTC
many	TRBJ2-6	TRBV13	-	CASSLVVDFSSGANVLTF	TGTGCCAGCAGCTTAGTTGTTGATTTTAGCTCTGGGGCCAACGTCCTGACTTTC
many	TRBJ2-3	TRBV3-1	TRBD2	CASSQISSGIDTQYF	TGTGCCAGCAGCCAAATTTCTAGCGGGATCGATACGCAGTATTTT